This is a list of T cell receptor beta chains from one sample in a study of control samples from healthy donors and cancer patients. Produced via immunoSEQ multiplex PCR; TCRdb's table is partial and in-frame only. In the table there are tens of thousands of clones, 70% to 85% of which are singletons. Sequenced material: PBMCs. Source of these receptors: a man between 65 and 79 years old with lung cancer. CDR3s include the opening cysteine and the closing phenylalanine or tryptophan. D genes are given only for firm matches. Size values are once, few and many counts, or a class for expanded clones, and some rows have none.

V	J	length	D	size	CDR3	DNA
TRBV6-1	TRBJ1-6	11	.	.	CASSEAWALHF	TGTGCCAGCAGTGAAGCTTGGGCCCTCCACTTT
TRBV12-3/TRBV12-4	TRBJ2-7	12	.	.	CASSLGFYEQYF	TGTGCCAGCAGTTTAGGGTTTTACGAGCAGTACTTC
TRBV4-3	TRBJ1-5	15	.	.	CASSQDVGGDQPQHF	TGCGCCAGCAGCCAAGATGTGGGGGGCGATCAGCCCCAGCATTTT
TRBV6-5	TRBJ2-7	16	.	.	CASSYRNTGGYYEQYF	TGTGCCAGCAGTTACAGAAACACAGGAGGATACTACGAGCAGTACTTC
TRBV6-4	TRBJ2-2	14	TRBD1	.	CARAGTGETGELFF	TGTGCCAGAGCCGGGACAGGGGAGACCGGGGAGCTGTTTTTT
TRBV5-1	TRBJ1-2	13	.	once	CASSSAPLAGYTF	TGCGCCAGCAGCTCGGCCCCCTTAGCGGGCTACACCTTC
TRBV3-1/TRBV3-2	TRBJ1-6	14	.	few	CASSQDSGYSPLHF	TGTGCCAGCAGCCAAGACAGCGGTTATTCACCCCTCCACTTT
TRBV6-5	TRBJ2-1	16	TRBD1	.	CASSFDRVWGYNEQFF	TGTGCCAGCAGTTTCGACAGGGTATGGGGTTACAATGAGCAGTTCTTC
TRBV7-6	TRBJ2-3	18	TRBD2	once	CASSLRGLAGGGTDTQYF	TGTGCCAGCAGCTTACGCGGGCTAGCGGGGGGAGGCACAGATACGCAGTATTTT
TRBV7-2	TRBJ2-1	15	TRBD2	.	CASRTPGLVLNEQFF	TGTGCCAGCAGAACCCCGGGACTAGTTCTTAATGAGCAGTTCTTC
TRBV5-6	TRBJ1-2	14	.	.	CASRPGVEYYGYTF	TGTGCCAGCAGACCGGGGGTGGAATACTATGGCTACACCTTC
TRBV6-4	TRBJ2-1	13	.	once	CASSIRPAGEQFF	TGTGCCAGCAGTATCAGGCCAGCAGGTGAGCAGTTCTTC
TRBV12-3/TRBV12-4	TRBJ1-1	13	.	few	CASKPTRNTEAFF	TGTGCCAGCAAGCCTACCCGGAACACTGAAGCTTTCTTT
TRBV27	TRBJ2-3	21	.	.	CASSLMNPSSQKFLSTDTQYF	TGTGCCAGCAGTTTAATGAATCCATCATCTCAGAAATTTCTAAGCACAGATACGCAGTATTTT
TRBV27	TRBJ2-6	18	TRBD1	.	CASSTGQGAGSGANVLTF	TGTGCCAGCAGTACGGGACAGGGGGCGGGCTCTGGGGCCAACGTCCTGACTTTC
TRBV24-1	TRBJ2-1	14	TRBD2	.	CATSRRGDYNEQFF	TGTGCCACCAGTAGACGGGGGGATTACAATGAGCAGTTCTTC
TRBV29-1	TRBJ1-6	12	.	.	CSVGEANSPLHF	TGCAGCGTTGGCGAGGCTAATTCACCCCTCCACTTT
TRBV4-1	TRBJ2-2	13	.	.	CASSLARGEKLFF	TGCGCCAGCAGCCTAGCAAGGGGGGAGAAGCTGTTTTTT
TRBV19	TRBJ1-2	17	.	.	CASTPPLGSRGEYGYTF	TGTGCCAGTACCCCCCCCTTGGGGTCCAGGGGCGAATATGGCTACACCTTC
TRBV4-2	TRBJ2-2	16	TRBD2	few	CASRPSVAAGPTELFF	TGTGCCAGCAGACCATCGGTAGCAGCGGGGCCTACAGAGCTGTTTTTT
TRBV12-5	TRBJ2-2	15	.	.	CASGYGGVGTGELFF	TGTGCTAGTGGATATGGCGGGGTCGGCACCGGGGAGCTGTTTTTT
TRBV25-1	TRBJ2-7	16	.	.	CASKSQGQSLTYEQYF	TGTGCCAGCAAGTCTCAAGGACAGAGTCTTACCTACGAGCAGTACTTC
TRBV2	TRBJ2-5	13	TRBD1	.	CASSSGQGETQYF	TGTGCCAGCAGTTCAGGACAGGGTGAGACCCAGTACTTC
TRBV5-6	TRBJ2-2	15	.	few	CASSLEGSYTGELFF	TGTGCCAGCAGCTTGGAGGGTTCCTACACCGGGGAGCTGTTTTTT
TRBV19	TRBJ2-2	14	TRBD1	many	CAVGGQGWTGELFF	TGTGCCGTCGGCGGACAGGGTTGGACCGGGGAGCTGTTTTTT
TRBV6-5	TRBJ2-7	14	.	.	CASNLEWASVEQYF	TGTGCCAGCAACCTGGAATGGGCGTCGGTCGAGCAGTACTTC
TRBV5-6	TRBJ1-6	15	.	.	CASSLGGLYNSPLHF	TGTGCCAGCAGCTTGGGTGGCCTATATAATTCACCCCTCCACTTT
TRBV20-1	TRBJ2-1	11	.	.	CSARFYNEQFF	TGCAGTGCTAGATTCTACAATGAGCAGTTCTTC
TRBV7-2	TRBJ2-1	14	TRBD2	once	CASSPGLVVDEQFF	TGTGCCAGCAGCCCCGGACTAGTTGTGGATGAGCAGTTCTTC
TRBV27	TRBJ1-4	14	.	.	CASSREPTNEKLFF	TGTGCCAGCAGCCGAGAGCCAACTAATGAAAAACTGTTTTTT
TRBV7-2	TRBJ1-2	15	.	.	CASSLGQGLNYGYTF	TGTGCCAGCAGCTTAGGGCAGGGCCTTAACTATGGCTACACCTTC
TRBV11-3	TRBJ2-3	16	TRBD1	.	CASSPGDRVTTDTQYF	TGTGCCAGCAGCCCAGGTGACAGGGTTACCACAGATACGCAGTATTTT
TRBV10-1	TRBJ1-4	15	.	.	CASSESRGEGEKLFF	TGCGCCAGCAGTGAGTCGCGGGGCGAGGGTGAAAAACTGTTTTTT
TRBV4-1	TRBJ1-4	15	TRBD1	.	CASSQAGTGNEKLFF	TGCGCCAGCAGCCAGGCCGGGACAGGGAATGAAAAACTGTTTTTT
TRBV12-5	TRBJ1-5	14	TRBD1	.	CASGQGQINQPQHF	TGTGCTAGTGGCCAGGGACAGATAAATCAGCCCCAGCATTTT
TRBV7-8	TRBJ1-1	14	.	.	CASRTGGFNTEAFF	TGTGCCAGCCGGACCGGGGGGTTTAACACTGAAGCTTTCTTT
TRBV7-2	TRBJ1-6	16	TRBD1	.	CASSQAGTGPQSTLHF	TGTGCCAGCAGCCAAGCCGGGACAGGGCCTCAGTCAACCCTCCACTTT
TRBV19	TRBJ1-5	15	TRBD1	.	CASNGGQGAIQPQHF	TGTGCCAGTAATGGGGGACAGGGGGCCATTCAGCCCCAGCATTTT
TRBV29-1	TRBJ1-1	13	TRBD1	.	CSVVGTGNTEAFF	TGCAGCGTTGTAGGGACAGGGAACACTGAAGCTTTCTTT
TRBV14	TRBJ1-4	14	.	.	CASSPSLVNEKLFF	TGTGCCAGCAGCCCCTCGTTAGTTAATGAAAAACTGTTTTTT
TRBV19	TRBJ2-2	16	TRBD1	.	CASSRPGQGNTGELFF	TGTGCCAGTAGTAGGCCCGGACAGGGGAACACCGGGGAGCTGTTTTTT
TRBV2	TRBJ1-6	15	.	.	CASSDRGGNNSPLHF	TGTGCCAGCAGTGATCGAGGGGGGAACAATTCACCCCTCCACTTT